This TCR beta chain was obtained from a study of blood T cell repertoires in COVID-19. Study context: T cells, B-cell-depleted T cells, or PBMCs supplied cDNA or gDNA.

TCRdb keeps only in-frame clones here, not all; method: immunoSEQ multiplex PCR. The sample includes about 87,000 clones, more than 70% of them seen just once. Sequencing input: peripheral blood. The clonotype originates from a human donor with acute or convalescent COVID-19. The donor label of this sample is uncertain.

The CDR3 DNA sequence: TGTGCCAGCAGTTTAGGGCAGAGTAATGAAAAACTGTTTTTT. Translated: CASSLGQSNEKLFF. The chain joins TRBV28 to TRBJ1-4; D is ambiguous. Germline assignment: CDR1 MDHEN and CDR2 SYDVKM. The CDR3 contains 14 residues. Trimming took 2 bases from V and 4 from J, leaving 8 bases between them.